The text below deals with one T cell receptor beta chain. Its antigen is currently unknown. This sample is drawn from a study of OX40 agonist ivuxolimab in advanced cancers. Study summary: It was ivuxolimab, an agonistic anti-OX40 (CD134) antibody, that patients were treated with. General observations from the study: Dosing at 0.1 to 3.0 mg/kg was accompanied by clonal expansion of CD4+ and CD8+ blood T cells by week 6. Undetermined was the antigen specificity of the expanded peripheral T cells.

Profiling relied on immunoSEQ multiplex PCR, and the TCRdb table lists in-frame clones only, not all of them. The table records 60,000 or so clones, roughly 90% of them present only once. Enrollment shut out patients with autoimmune disease history or systemic immunosuppression. CDR1 is SGHKS, CDR2 YYEKEE, per germline (reference sequence). The CDR3 covers 16 residues. J was trimmed by 1 base and V by 2 bases; bases with no gene match: 6. The rearrangement uses TRBV5-5 and TRBJ1-1; TRBD1 agrees at 9 bases. Sequenced material: CD4+ or CD8+ T cells sorted from blood, taken in a trial of the OX40 agonist ivuxolimab. The sequence came from an adult with an advanced solid tumor such as melanoma, head and neck, liver or kidney cancer. CDR3 amino acids: CASSFRQGGGNTEAFF. DNA of the CDR3: TGTGCCAGCAGCTTCCGACAGGGGGGTGGGAACACTGAAGCTTTCTTT.